Listed below are T cell receptor beta chains from one sample, sequenced in a study of T cells in Graves' hyperthyroidism and ophthalmopathy. TCRdb itself ran the multiplex PCR reads through MiXCR, one entry per CDR3 protein. The sample records around 600,000 distinct CDR3 sequences, about 45% being singletons. The sequenced sample consisted of peripheral blood or thyroid tissue (not recorded which). The receptors were sampled from an adult man with Graves' disease, either hyperthyroidism or ophthalmopathy (not recorded which). The CDR3 runs from the conserved cysteine through the conserved F or W. Each record gives: CDR3 length, D gene, V gene, J gene, clone size, CDR3 DNA, CDR3 protein. A D gene is named only where the DNA matches it firmly. Clone size is stated in some rows and not others, as once, few, many or a class when expanded.

CDR3 length: 14; D gene: .; V gene: TRBV10-3; J gene: TRBJ1-6; clone size: .; CDR3 DNA: TGTGCCAGCAGTTACGGGGGGCCGAGGTCACCCCTCCACTTT; CDR3 protein: CASSYGGPRSPLHF
CDR3 length: 16; D gene: TRBD2; V gene: TRBV3-1; J gene: TRBJ2-5; clone size: .; CDR3 DNA: TGTGCCAGCAGCCAAGTGGGGACTAGCGATCAAGAGACCCAGTACTTC; CDR3 protein: CASSQVGTSDQETQYF
CDR3 length: 14; D gene: .; V gene: TRBV20-1; J gene: TRBJ1-3; clone size: few; CDR3 DNA: TGCAGTGCTACCGCCGAAAGCTCTGGAAACACCATATATTTT; CDR3 protein: CSATAESSGNTIYF
CDR3 length: 16; D gene: TRBD1; V gene: TRBV2; J gene: TRBJ1-2; clone size: many; CDR3 DNA: TGTGCCAGCAGTGAAGCGCGGGGGGACAGGAGCTATGGCTACACCTTC; CDR3 protein: CASSEARGDRSYGYTF
CDR3 length: 14; D gene: TRBD1; V gene: TRBV7-6; J gene: TRBJ1-2; clone size: .; CDR3 DNA: TGTGCCAGCAGCTCGACAGGGCTGTTCTATGGCTACACCTTC; CDR3 protein: CASSSTGLFYGYTF
CDR3 length: 14; D gene: .; V gene: TRBV19; J gene: TRBJ2-7; clone size: few; CDR3 DNA: TGTGCCAGTAGTATTGAAGGCGGATCCTACGAGCAGTACTTC; CDR3 protein: CASSIEGGSYEQYF
CDR3 length: 13; D gene: .; V gene: TRBV6-5; J gene: TRBJ1-6; clone size: many; CDR3 DNA: TGTGCCATTGCTGACAGACACTATTCACCCCTCCACTTT; CDR3 protein: CAIADRHYSPLHF
CDR3 length: 13; D gene: .; V gene: TRBV12-3/TRBV12-4; J gene: TRBJ1-5; clone size: .; CDR3 DNA: TGTGCCAGCAGACCTGACAGCAGTTTGCCCCAGCATTTT; CDR3 protein: CASRPDSSLPQHF
CDR3 length: 11; D gene: .; V gene: TRBV20-1; J gene: TRBJ2-2; clone size: few; CDR3 DNA: TGCAGTGTCGGGAACACCGGGGAGCTGTTTTTT; CDR3 protein: CSVGNTGELFF
CDR3 length: 15; D gene: .; V gene: TRBV7-6; J gene: TRBJ1-3; clone size: many; CDR3 DNA: TGTGCCAGCAGCCCGCCAGGGATCTCTGGAAACACCATATATTTT; CDR3 protein: CASSPPGISGNTIYF
CDR3 length: 14; D gene: TRBD1; V gene: TRBV12-3/TRBV12-4; J gene: TRBJ1-1; clone size: .; CDR3 DNA: TGTGCCAGCAGAAGGGACAGGGTGAACACTGAAGCTTTCTTT; CDR3 protein: CASRRDRVNTEAFF
CDR3 length: 16; D gene: .; V gene: TRBV19; J gene: TRBJ1-5; clone size: few; CDR3 DNA: TGTGCCAGTAGTATAGACAGAGAGGAAGGCAATCAGCCCCAGCATTTT; CDR3 protein: CASSIDREEGNQPQHF
CDR3 length: 15; D gene: .; V gene: TRBV12-3/TRBV12-4; J gene: TRBJ1-3; clone size: .; CDR3 DNA: TGTGCCAGCAGGAGGGACGGGAGCTCTGGAAACACCATATATTTT; CDR3 protein: CASRRDGSSGNTIYF
CDR3 length: 12; D gene: .; V gene: TRBV7-2; J gene: TRBJ1-1; clone size: many; CDR3 DNA: TGTGCCAGCAGCTCCGGAGGAACTGAAGCTTTCTTT; CDR3 protein: CASSSGGTEAFF
CDR3 length: 15; D gene: .; V gene: TRBV20-1; J gene: TRBJ2-2; clone size: .; CDR3 DNA: TGCAGTGCTAGTAAAGGCGGGCCTAGGTCCGGGGAGCTGTTTTTT; CDR3 protein: CSASKGGPRSGELFF
CDR3 length: 13; D gene: .; V gene: TRBV4-1; J gene: TRBJ1-1; clone size: .; CDR3 DNA: TGCGCCAGCAGCCAAGGCTACAGGTTCGAAGCTTTCTTT; CDR3 protein: CASSQGYRFEAFF
CDR3 length: 14; D gene: .; V gene: TRBV10-2; J gene: TRBJ2-7; clone size: .; CDR3 DNA: TGCGCCAGCAGTGTCGCGGGACACCTTGGGGAGCAGTACTTC; CDR3 protein: CASSVAGHLGEQYF
CDR3 length: 13; D gene: .; V gene: TRBV19; J gene: TRBJ1-4; clone size: many; CDR3 DNA: TGTGCCAGTAGTAACAGCGGATGGGAAAAACTGTTTTTT; CDR3 protein: CASSNSGWEKLFF
CDR3 length: 14; D gene: .; V gene: TRBV2; J gene: TRBJ2-2; clone size: .; CDR3 DNA: TGTGCCACATCGACAGGAGCCAACACCGGGGAGCTGTTTTTT; CDR3 protein: CATSTGANTGELFF
CDR3 length: 17; D gene: TRBD1; V gene: TRBV7-2; J gene: TRBJ1-3; clone size: .; CDR3 DNA: TGTGCCAGCAGTTTGGCCACGGGACAGGGCGCAGGAAACACCATATATTTT; CDR3 protein: CASSLATGQGAGNTIYF
CDR3 length: 12; D gene: .; V gene: TRBV30; J gene: TRBJ1-2; clone size: few; CDR3 DNA: TGTGCCTGGAGTCCGGGCCTAAGAGGCTACACCTTC; CDR3 protein: CAWSPGLRGYTF
CDR3 length: 17; D gene: TRBD2; V gene: TRBV9; J gene: TRBJ2-5; clone size: .; CDR3 DNA: TGTGCCAGCAGCGTAGGAGGGCGGGGGGGGAATCAAGGGACCCAGTACTTC; CDR3 protein: CASSVGGRGGNQGTQYF
CDR3 length: 12; D gene: .; V gene: TRBV25-1; J gene: TRBJ2-7; clone size: .; CDR3 DNA: TGTGCCAGAGGGATCGAGGATTACGAGCAGTACTTC; CDR3 protein: CARGIEDYEQYF
CDR3 length: 13; D gene: .; V gene: TRBV29-1; J gene: TRBJ1-1; clone size: many; CDR3 DNA: TGCAGCGTTGAGGGGGGGACGGCCGGGGCAGCTTTCTTT; CDR3 protein: CSVEGGTAGAAFF
CDR3 length: 17; D gene: .; V gene: TRBV6-9; J gene: TRBJ1-4; clone size: .; CDR3 DNA: TGTGCCAGCAGTTATCTTGGGACCCCGGGAACTAATGAAAAACTGTTTTTT; CDR3 protein: CASSYLGTPGTNEKLFF
CDR3 length: 15; D gene: .; V gene: TRBV24-1; J gene: TRBJ2-5; clone size: .; CDR3 DNA: TGTGCCACCAGTGATTTACTCAGGACTCAAGAGACCCAGTACTTC; CDR3 protein: CATSDLLRTQETQYF
CDR3 length: 14; D gene: .; V gene: TRBV24-1; J gene: TRBJ1-4; clone size: many; CDR3 DNA: TGTGCCACCAGTGATTACGAACCGGGCGAAAAACTGTTTTTT; CDR3 protein: CATSDYEPGEKLFF
CDR3 length: 20; D gene: TRBD1; V gene: TRBV20-1; J gene: TRBJ1-4; clone size: .; CDR3 DNA: TGCAGTGCTAGGGCATACGAAACAGGGGAATCTGCGGTAGCTAATGAAAAACTGTTTTTT; CDR3 protein: CSARAYETGESAVANEKLFF
CDR3 length: 15; D gene: TRBD1; V gene: TRBV6-1; J gene: TRBJ1-4; clone size: .; CDR3 DNA: TGTGCCAGCAGGAAAGCGGACAGGGGAGGTGAAAAACTGTTTTTT; CDR3 protein: CASRKADRGGEKLFF
CDR3 length: 12; D gene: .; V gene: TRBV20-1; J gene: TRBJ2-5; clone size: many; CDR3 DNA: TGCAGTGCTACCGACAGGTTTGAGACCCAGTACTTC; CDR3 protein: CSATDRFETQYF
CDR3 length: 15; D gene: .; V gene: TRBV20-1; J gene: TRBJ1-6; clone size: few; CDR3 DNA: TGCAGTGCTAGCGACCCCCAGGGGATCAATTCACCCCTCCACTTT; CDR3 protein: CSASDPQGINSPLHF
CDR3 length: 16; D gene: .; V gene: TRBV19; J gene: TRBJ1-5; clone size: once; CDR3 DNA: TGTGCCATCCCGGAGGGAACAGGAAGGGTATATCAGCCCCAGCATTTT; CDR3 protein: CAIPEGTGRVYQPQHF
CDR3 length: 16; D gene: TRBD1; V gene: TRBV7-3; J gene: TRBJ1-1; clone size: many; CDR3 DNA: TGTGCCAGCAGAAGCGGGGACAGGGGAGGTGACACTGAAGCTTTCTTT; CDR3 protein: CASRSGDRGGDTEAFF
CDR3 length: 14; D gene: .; V gene: TRBV29-1; J gene: TRBJ2-5; clone size: few; CDR3 DNA: TGCAGCGTTGTTGATCGACTAGGCCGAGAGACCCAGTACTTC; CDR3 protein: CSVVDRLGRETQYF
CDR3 length: 15; D gene: .; V gene: TRBV2; J gene: TRBJ2-2; clone size: .; CDR3 DNA: TGTGCCAGCACCTTACTAGCAGCGAACACCGGGGAGCTGTTTTTT; CDR3 protein: CASTLLAANTGELFF
CDR3 length: 16; D gene: .; V gene: TRBV7-2; J gene: TRBJ2-7; clone size: few; CDR3 DNA: TGTGCCAGCAGCCCGTCTTTTGCGGCAGGCCCTCGCGAGCAGTACTTC; CDR3 protein: CASSPSFAAGPREQYF
CDR3 length: 13; D gene: .; V gene: TRBV19; J gene: TRBJ1-5; clone size: few; CDR3 DNA: TGTGCCAGTAGTCCCGAAAAATATCAGCCCCAGCATTTT; CDR3 protein: CASSPEKYQPQHF
CDR3 length: 15; D gene: .; V gene: TRBV29-1; J gene: TRBJ2-7; clone size: many; CDR3 DNA: TGCAGCGTTGAAGGGGTAAGGCCGGCCGTCCACGAGCAGTACTTC; CDR3 protein: CSVEGVRPAVHEQYF
CDR3 length: 16; D gene: TRBD1; V gene: TRBV7-8; J gene: TRBJ1-6; clone size: .; CDR3 DNA: TGTGCCAGCAGTTTAGGACGGACAGGGCCTAATTCACCCCTCCACTTT; CDR3 protein: CASSLGRTGPNSPLHF
CDR3 length: 13; D gene: .; V gene: TRBV7-9; J gene: TRBJ2-7; clone size: few; CDR3 DNA: TGTGCCAGCAGCTTCCTTAATTCCTACGAGCAGTACTTC; CDR3 protein: CASSFLNSYEQYF
CDR3 length: 15; D gene: TRBD1; V gene: TRBV20-1; J gene: TRBJ2-5; clone size: .; CDR3 DNA: TGCAGTGCCAGAGGGACAGGGGGCAGGGTAGAGACCCAGTACTTC; CDR3 protein: CSARGTGGRVETQYF
CDR3 length: 16; D gene: TRBD2; V gene: TRBV7-9; J gene: TRBJ2-7; clone size: few; CDR3 DNA: TGTGCCAGCAGCCCCCACCCCCTAGCGGGAGCGTGGGAGCAGTACTTC; CDR3 protein: CASSPHPLAGAWEQYF
CDR3 length: 15; D gene: TRBD1; V gene: TRBV7-9; J gene: TRBJ1-6; clone size: .; CDR3 DNA: TGTGCCAGCAGCTTAGTGGGACAGACCAATTCACCCCTCCACTTT; CDR3 protein: CASSLVGQTNSPLHF
CDR3 length: 14; D gene: .; V gene: TRBV7-9; J gene: TRBJ1-1; clone size: many; CDR3 DNA: TGTGCCAGCAGCTTAATCTCCCGGGACACTGAAGCTTTCTTT; CDR3 protein: CASSLISRDTEAFF
CDR3 length: 14; D gene: TRBD1; V gene: TRBV5-1; J gene: TRBJ1-6; clone size: many; CDR3 DNA: TGCGCCAGCAGCCCGGACAGGGGGCTTTCGGCCCTCCACTTT; CDR3 protein: CASSPDRGLSALHF
CDR3 length: 15; D gene: .; V gene: TRBV9; J gene: TRBJ2-5; clone size: .; CDR3 DNA: TGTGCCAGCAGCCAAGGAGGGGGGCCGGCGGAGACCCAGTACTTC; CDR3 protein: CASSQGGGPAETQYF
CDR3 length: 16; D gene: .; V gene: TRBV30; J gene: TRBJ2-6; clone size: .; CDR3 DNA: TGTGCCTGGAGTGGCCAGGGGGACTCAGGGGCCAACGTCCTGACTTTC; CDR3 protein: CAWSGQGDSGANVLTF
CDR3 length: 15; D gene: .; V gene: TRBV7-3; J gene: TRBJ1-5; clone size: many; CDR3 DNA: TGTGCCAGCAGCTTATTTGGGGGGAGCAATCAGCCCCAGCATTTT; CDR3 protein: CASSLFGGSNQPQHF
CDR3 length: 14; D gene: .; V gene: TRBV7-9; J gene: TRBJ2-2; clone size: many; CDR3 DNA: TGTGCCAGCAGCTTACGGCAGAACACCGGGGAGCTGTTTTTT; CDR3 protein: CASSLRQNTGELFF
CDR3 length: 15; D gene: .; V gene: TRBV7-8; J gene: TRBJ2-5; clone size: few; CDR3 DNA: TGTGCCAGCAGCTTAGCTCTCCGGGGTGGGGAGACCCAGTACTTC; CDR3 protein: CASSLALRGGETQYF
CDR3 length: 14; D gene: .; V gene: TRBV29-1; J gene: TRBJ1-2; clone size: .; CDR3 DNA: TGCAGCGTTATCACCCCACACCCTAACTATGGCTACACCTTC; CDR3 protein: CSVITPHPNYGYTF